A single count supports the clone carrying this TCR beta chain. Original analysis: How many nucleated cells were present was estimated from reference gene primer amplification. The assay was immunoSEQ multiplex PCR, and TCRdb's table has in-frame clones only and misses some. V and J calls and clone size are as listed in that table; D and trimming were resolved from the DNA. Of 86,000 or so clones listed, about nine tenths are singletons. The sample comes from a study of blood T cell repertoires in COVID-19. Study at large: Specimens from acute and convalescent COVID-19 originated in the United States, Italy and Spain. Sample material is recorded as cDNA or gDNA derived from T cells, B-cell-depleted T cells, or PBMCs.

With 0 bases removed from V and 4 bases from J, the gap between germline ends came to 7 bases. The CDR3 covers 14 residues. Looked up from germline, CDR1 is SGHRS and CDR2 is YFSETQ. The receptor was derived from a man in his forties or fifties with active or convalescent COVID-19. The gene calls are TRBV5-1 and TRBJ1-4, with D unclear. The sample taken for sequencing was peripheral blood. For the CDR3, the DNA is TGCGCCAGCAGCTTGGCTATGGTTAATGAAAAACTGTTTTTT. Encoded protein: CASSLAMVNEKLFF.